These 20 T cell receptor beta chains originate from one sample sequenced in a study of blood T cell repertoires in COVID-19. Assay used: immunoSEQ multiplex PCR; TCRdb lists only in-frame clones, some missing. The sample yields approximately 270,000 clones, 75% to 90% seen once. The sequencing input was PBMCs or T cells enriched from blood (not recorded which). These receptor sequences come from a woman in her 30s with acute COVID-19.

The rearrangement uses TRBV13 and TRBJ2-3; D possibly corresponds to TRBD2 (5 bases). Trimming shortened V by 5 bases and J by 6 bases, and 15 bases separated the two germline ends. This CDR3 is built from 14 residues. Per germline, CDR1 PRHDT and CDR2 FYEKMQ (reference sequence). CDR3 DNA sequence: TGTGCCAGCAGCGTAGTGGGAGTTGCGGATACGCAGTATTTT. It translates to CASSVVGVADTQYF.

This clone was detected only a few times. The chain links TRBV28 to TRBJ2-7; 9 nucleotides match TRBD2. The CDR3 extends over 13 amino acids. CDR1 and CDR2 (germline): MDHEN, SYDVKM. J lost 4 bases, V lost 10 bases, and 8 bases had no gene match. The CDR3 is CATRGTSSYEQYF. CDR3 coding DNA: TGTGCCACCAGGGGGACTAGCTCGTACGAGCAGTACTTC.

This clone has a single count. The chain's CDR3 is CATQKAGDLTDTQYF. CDR3 in DNA: TGTGCCACCCAGAAAGCGGGAGACCTCACAGATACGCAGTATTTT. The genes are TRBV7-9 and TRBJ2-3; 8 bases are shared with TRBD2. Looked up from germline, CDR1 is SEHNR and CDR2 is FQNEAQ (reference sequence). With V trimmed by 10 bases and J by 2 bases, 11 bases remained unmatched. The CDR3 length is 15 residues.

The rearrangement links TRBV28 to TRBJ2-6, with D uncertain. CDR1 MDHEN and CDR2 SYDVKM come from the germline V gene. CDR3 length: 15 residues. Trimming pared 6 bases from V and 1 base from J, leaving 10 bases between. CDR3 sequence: CASSLDTSGANVLTF. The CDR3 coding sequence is TGTGCCAGCAGCCTTGATACTTCTGGGGCCAACGTCCTGACTTTC.

The CDR3 loop reads CASGQGVSGSPLHF. CDR3 bases: TGTGCCAGCGGACAGGGGGTCTCTGGGTCACCCCTCCACTTT. V and J are TRBV6-5 and TRBJ1-6; 10 nucleotides align to TRBD1. Trimming cost V 8 bases and J 10 bases; bases outside gene matches: 8. Germline values: CDR1 MNHEY, CDR2 SVGAGI. CDR3 length: 14 residues.

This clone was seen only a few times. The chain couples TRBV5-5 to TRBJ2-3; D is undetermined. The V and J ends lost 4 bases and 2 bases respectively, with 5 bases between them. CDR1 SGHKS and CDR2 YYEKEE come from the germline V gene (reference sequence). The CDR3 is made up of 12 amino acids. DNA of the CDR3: TGTGCCAGCAGCCAGATCACAGATACGCAGTATTTT. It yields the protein CASSQITDTQYF.

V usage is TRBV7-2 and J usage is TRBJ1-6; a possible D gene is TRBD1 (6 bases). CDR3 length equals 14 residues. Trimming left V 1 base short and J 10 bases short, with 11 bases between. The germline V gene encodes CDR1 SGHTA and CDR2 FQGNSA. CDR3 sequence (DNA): TGTGCCAGCAGCTTAGGGACAGCGAGATCACCCCTCCACTTT. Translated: CASSLGTARSPLHF.

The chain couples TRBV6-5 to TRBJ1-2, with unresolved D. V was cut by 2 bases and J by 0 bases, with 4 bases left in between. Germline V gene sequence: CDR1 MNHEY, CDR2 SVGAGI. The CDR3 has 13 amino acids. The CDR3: CASSYISNYGYTF. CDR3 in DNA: TGTGCCAGCAGTTACATCTCTAACTATGGCTACACCTTC.

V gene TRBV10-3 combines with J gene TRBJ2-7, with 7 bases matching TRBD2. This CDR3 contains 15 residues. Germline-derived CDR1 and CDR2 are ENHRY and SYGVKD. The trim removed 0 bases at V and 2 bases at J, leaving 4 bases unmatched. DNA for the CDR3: TGTGCCATCAGTGAGTCCCCTAGCGGCACCTACGAGCAGTACTTC. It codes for CAISESPSGTYEQYF.

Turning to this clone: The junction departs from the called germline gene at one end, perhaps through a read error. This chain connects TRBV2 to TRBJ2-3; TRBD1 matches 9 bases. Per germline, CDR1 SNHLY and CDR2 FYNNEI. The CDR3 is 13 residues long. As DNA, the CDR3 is TGTGCCAGCAGTGAAGAGGGCGGGACAGGGAGTTCTTTT. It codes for CASSEEGGTGSSF. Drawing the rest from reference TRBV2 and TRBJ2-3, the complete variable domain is EPEVTQTPSHQVTQMGQEVILRCVPISNHLYFYWYRQILGQKVEFLVSFYNNEISEKSEIFDDQFSVERPDGSNFTLKIRSTKLEDSAMYFCASSEEGGTGSSFGPGTRLTVL.

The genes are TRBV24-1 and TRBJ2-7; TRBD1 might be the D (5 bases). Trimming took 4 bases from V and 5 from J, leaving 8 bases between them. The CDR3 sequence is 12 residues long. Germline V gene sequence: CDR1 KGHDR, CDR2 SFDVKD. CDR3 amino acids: CATSEQQDEQYF. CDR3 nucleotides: TGTGCCACCAGTGAGCAACAGGACGAGCAGTACTTC.

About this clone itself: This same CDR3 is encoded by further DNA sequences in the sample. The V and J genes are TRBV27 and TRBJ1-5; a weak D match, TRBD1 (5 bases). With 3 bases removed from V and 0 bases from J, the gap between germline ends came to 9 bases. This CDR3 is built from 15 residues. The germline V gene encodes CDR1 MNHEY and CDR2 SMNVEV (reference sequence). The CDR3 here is CASSLGLYSNQPQHF. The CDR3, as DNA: TGTGCCAGCAGTTTGGGACTCTATAGCAATCAGCCCCAGCATTTT.

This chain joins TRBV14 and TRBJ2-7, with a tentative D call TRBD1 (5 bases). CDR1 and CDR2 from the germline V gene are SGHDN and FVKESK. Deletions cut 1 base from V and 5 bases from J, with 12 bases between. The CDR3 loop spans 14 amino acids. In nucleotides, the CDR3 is TGTGCCAGCAGCCAAGTTCCAGGGCTCAACGAGCAGTACTTC. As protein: CASSQVPGLNEQYF.

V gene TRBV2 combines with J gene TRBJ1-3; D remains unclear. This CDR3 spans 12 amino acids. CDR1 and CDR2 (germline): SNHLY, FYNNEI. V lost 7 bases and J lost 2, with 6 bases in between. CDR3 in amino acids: CASISTGNTIYF. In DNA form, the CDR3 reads TGTGCCAGCATTTCAACTGGAAACACCATATATTTT.

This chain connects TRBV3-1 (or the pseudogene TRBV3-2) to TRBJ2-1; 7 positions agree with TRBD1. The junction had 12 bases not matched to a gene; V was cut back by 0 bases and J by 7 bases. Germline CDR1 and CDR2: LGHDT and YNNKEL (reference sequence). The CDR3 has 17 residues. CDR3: CASSQDVGRGMANEQFF. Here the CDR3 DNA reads TGTGCCAGCAGCCAAGATGTCGGCAGGGGGATGGCGAATGAGCAGTTCTTC.

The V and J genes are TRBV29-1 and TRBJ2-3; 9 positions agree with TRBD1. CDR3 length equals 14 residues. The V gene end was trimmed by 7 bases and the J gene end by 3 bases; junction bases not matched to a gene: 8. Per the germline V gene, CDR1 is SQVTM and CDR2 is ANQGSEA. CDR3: CSAVGTGLTDTQYF. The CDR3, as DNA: TGCAGCGCCGTCGGGACAGGGTTGACAGATACGCAGTATTTT.

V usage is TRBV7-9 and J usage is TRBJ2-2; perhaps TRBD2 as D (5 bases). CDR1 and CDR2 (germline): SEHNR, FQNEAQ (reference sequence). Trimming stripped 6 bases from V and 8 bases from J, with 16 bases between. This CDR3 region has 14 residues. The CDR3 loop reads CASSPLDSPGELFF. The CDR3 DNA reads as TGTGCCAGCAGTCCTCTGGACTCTCCGGGGGAGCTGTTTTTT.

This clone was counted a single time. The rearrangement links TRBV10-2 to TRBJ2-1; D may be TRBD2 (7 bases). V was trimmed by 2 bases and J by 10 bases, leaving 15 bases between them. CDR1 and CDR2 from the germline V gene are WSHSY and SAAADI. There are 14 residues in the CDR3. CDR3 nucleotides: TGCGCCAGCAGTGAGCCTAGGGGGAGGGGGGAGCAGTTCTTC. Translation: CASSEPRGRGEQFF.

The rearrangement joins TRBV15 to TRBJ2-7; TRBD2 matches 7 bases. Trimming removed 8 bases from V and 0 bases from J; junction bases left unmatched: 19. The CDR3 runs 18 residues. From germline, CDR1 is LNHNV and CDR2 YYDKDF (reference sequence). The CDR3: CATDMPLAREPSSYEQYF. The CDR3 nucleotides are TGTGCCACCGATATGCCACTAGCGAGAGAACCTAGCTCCTACGAGCAGTACTTC.

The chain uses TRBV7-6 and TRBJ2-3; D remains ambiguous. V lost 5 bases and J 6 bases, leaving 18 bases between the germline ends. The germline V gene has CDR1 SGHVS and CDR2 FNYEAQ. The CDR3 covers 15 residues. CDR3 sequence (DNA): TGTGCCAGCAGCCGACTCGTCCCAACTTCGGATACGCAGTATTTT. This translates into CASSRLVPTSDTQYF.